This T cell receptor beta chain was retrieved from a study of shared clonotypes between healthy human individuals. Points from the study as a whole: Estimated richness values were generally larger in naive subsets than in memory subsets.

Germline V gene sequence: CDR1 MGHRA, CDR2 YSYEKL. Trimming removed 3 bases from V and 0 bases from J; junction bases left unmatched: 11. The CDR3 loop spans 18 amino acids. For this clone: Its specificity is unknown.

Sequencing used immunoSEQ multiplex PCR; TCRdb keeps in-frame clones, though not all of them. The sample yields under 2.5 million clones, less than 95% seen once. The sequence came from a man between 18 and 29 years old in good health. Some clones in this sample may be carry-over from other donors' samples. The specimen sequenced was naive CD4+ T cells from PBMCs. As for subset: CD45RA+ positively selected. This chain connects TRBV4-1 to TRBJ1-3, with 7 positions matching TRBD1. CDR3 amino acids: CASSHQPRDRNSGNTIYF. The CDR3 DNA reads as TGCGCCAGCAGCCATCAACCCAGGGACAGAAACTCTGGAAACACCATATATTTT.